This is a list of T cell receptor beta chains from one sample in a study of identical twins. Each CDR3 protein gets one entry after TCRdb re-called the 5' RACE reads with MiXCR. The repertoire includes roughly 1.6 million distinct CDR3 sequences, roughly a third of them detected once, and under 0.35% sits in the top ten. Sequencing was carried out using cord blood. Receptors originate from a newborn girl in good health. Each CDR3 is given with its conserved first and last residue. A D gene is named only where the DNA matches it firmly. Only part of the rows carry a size: once, few, many, or a class if the clone is expanded.

CDR3 length	clone size	D gene	J gene	V gene	CDR3 protein	CDR3 DNA
15	many	NA	TRBJ2-7	TRBV5-1	CASSPNRLPYYEQYF	TGCGCCAGCAGCCCAAACAGGCTCCCCTACTACGAGCAGTACTTC
12	NA	NA	TRBJ2-3	TRBV7-2	CASSPHRHTQYF	TGTGCCAGCAGCCCCCACCGTCATACGCAGTATTTT
12	NA	NA	TRBJ2-2	TRBV3-1	CASSHLSGELFF	TGTGCCAGCAGCCACCTATCCGGGGAGCTGTTTTTT
15	few	NA	TRBJ1-4	TRBV28	CASSSPGPGQEKLFF	TGTGCCAGCAGTTCTCCGGGGCCCGGACAGGAAAAACTGTTTTTT
14	few	TRBD1	TRBJ2-4	TRBV6-6	CASVSDRVKNIQYF	TGTGCCAGCGTATCGGACAGGGTCAAAAACATTCAGTACTTC
16	few	NA	TRBJ1-5	TRBV2	CASSEALGAGNQPQHF	TGTGCCAGCAGTGAAGCTCTGGGGGCAGGAAATCAGCCCCAGCATTTT
15	few	NA	TRBJ1-2	TRBV7-9	CASSRGQGSLYGYTF	TGTGCCAGCAGCAGGGGCCAGGGCTCCCTATATGGCTACACCTTC
13	NA	NA	TRBJ2-7	TRBV25-1	CASSELGIYEQYF	TGTGCCAGCAGTGAACTAGGGATCTACGAGCAGTACTTC
14	NA	NA	TRBJ1-1	TRBV6-6	CASTQDEVNTEAFF	TGTGCCAGCACCCAGGACGAGGTGAACACTGAAGCTTTCTTT
16	once	NA	TRBJ1-4	TRBV5-1	CASSLVAGVGFEKLFF	TGCGCCAGCAGCTTGGTTGCAGGGGTAGGTTTCGAAAAACTGTTTTTT
15	few	NA	TRBJ1-5	TRBV6-6	CASSYSQGGNQPQHF	TGTGCCAGCAGTTACTCCCAGGGAGGGAATCAGCCCCAGCATTTT
13	few	TRBD1	TRBJ2-1	TRBV14	CASSILGGHEQFF	TGTGCCAGCAGCATTCTAGGGGGCCATGAGCAGTTCTTC
17	NA	NA	TRBJ2-1	TRBV2	CASSRGSGSPLGNEQFF	TGTGCCAGCAGTCGCGGAAGCGGCTCTCCCCTTGGGAATGAGCAGTTCTTC
17	few	NA	TRBJ1-5	TRBV6-1	CASSEEDTRISNQPQHF	TGTGCCAGCAGTGAAGAGGACACGAGGATTAGCAATCAGCCCCAGCATTTT
14	NA	TRBD2	TRBJ2-3	TRBV5-1	CASRAGAVTDTQYF	TGCGCCAGCCGAGCGGGGGCGGTCACAGATACGCAGTATTTT
14	few	NA	TRBJ1-2	TRBV27	CASSFGGGAYGYTF	TGTGCCAGCAGTTTTGGGGGGGGCGCGTATGGCTACACCTTC